Presented here are 5 T cell receptor beta chains from one specimen sequenced in a study of T cell responses to AZD1222 COVID-19 vaccine. Clones were sequenced by immunoSEQ multiplex PCR, and TCRdb holds only the in-frame ones, with some missing. The sample contains 100,000 or so clones, approximately 89% of which appear only once. The material sequenced was peripheral blood, taken on day 0 of AZD1222 vaccination. The source of these receptors is an adult in good health.

As for this clone: A read error may account for a junction end that differs from germline. The chain recombines TRBV25-1 with TRBJ1-1; 7 bases map to TRBD1. The CDR3 loop spans 12 amino acids. Germline V gives CDR1 MGHDK, CDR2 SYGVNS. Written as DNA, the CDR3 is TGTGCCAGCAGTAAGGGGACAGCCCCAACCCTCTTT. Protein sequence: CASSKGTAPTLF.

The chain uses TRBV28 and TRBJ1-6, with 8 positions matching TRBD1. Germline loops: CDR1 MDHEN, CDR2 SYDVKM. The CDR3 is 15 residues long. The V gene end was trimmed by 3 bases and the J gene end by 9 bases; junction bases not matched to a gene: 7. The CDR3 loop is CASSFLRTGSSPLHF. CDR3 nucleotide sequence: TGTGCCAGCAGTTTCTTGAGGACAGGGTCTTCACCCCTCCACTTT.

The chain employs TRBV28 and TRBJ1-6; possible D gene TRBD1, 5 bases. Germline values: CDR1 MDHEN, CDR2 SYDVKM. The CDR3 totals 16 residues. V lost 4 bases and J 0 bases, leaving 10 bases between the germline ends. The CDR3 bases are TGTGCCAGCAGTTCGGGCAGGGTCTCCTATAATTCACCCCTCCACTTT. Amino acid sequence: CASSSGRVSYNSPLHF.

V gene TRBV5-4 combines with J gene TRBJ2-7; perhaps TRBD1 as D (6 bases). This CDR3 contains 13 residues. Trimming removed 0 bases at V and 4 bases at J, with 8 bases between. CDR1 and CDR2 from the germline V gene are SGHNT and YYREEE (reference sequence). Here the CDR3 DNA reads TGTGCCAGCAGCTTGGCCGGACAGTACGAGCAGTACTTC. It codes for CASSLAGQYEQYF.

The chain carries TRBV5-6 and TRBJ1-1, with a possible D match to TRBD1 (6 bases). CDR1 SGHDT and CDR2 YYEEEE come from the germline V gene. V was trimmed by 0 bases and J by 1 base, leaving 13 bases between them. This CDR3 comprises 16 residues. CDR3 sequence reads: CASSLARGRTNTEAFF. The CDR3 coding sequence is TGTGCCAGCAGCTTGGCAAGGGGGAGGACGAACACTGAAGCTTTCTTT. Filled out from reference TRBV5-6 and TRBJ1-1, the complete variable domain reads DAGVTQSPTHLIKTRGQQVTLRCSPKSGHDTVSWYQQALGQGPQFIFQYYEEEERQRGNFPDRFSGHQFPNYSSELNVNALLLGDSALYLCASSLARGRTNTEAFFGQGTRLTVV.